This T cell receptor (beta chain) was observed in a study of blood T cell repertoires in COVID-19. Study-level information: There were acute and convalescent COVID-19 samples, and they came from the United States, Italy and Spain. Sources were T cells, B-cell-depleted T cells, or PBMCs; the material itself was cDNA or gDNA.

The CDR3 runs to 13 residues. The V gene's germline CDR1 is LNHDA and CDR2 SQIVND (reference sequence). V lost 4 bases and J lost 6, with 7 bases in between. This clone was detected only a few times. Per the original methods: Amplifying reference gene primers gave estimates of nucleated cell counts. The assay was immunoSEQ multiplex PCR, and TCRdb's table has in-frame clones only and misses some. V, J and clone size are taken as reported in that table, and D and trimming were inferred from the DNA itself. Found here are about 120,000 clones, over 75% of them singletons; the top ten hold 25% to 30%. The genes are TRBV19 and TRBJ1-6; no clear D. The source of this sequence is a woman of 80 years or more with acute or convalescent COVID-19. Specimen: peripheral blood. CDR3 sequence (DNA): TGTGCCAGTAGTAGCCCGGGTAATTCACCCCTCCACTTT. Protein sequence: CASSSPGNSPLHF.